This TCR beta chain stems from a study of CD8+ T cells in alopecia areata. General study findings and limits: Relative to normal scalp, lesional scalp, especially alopecia totalis/universalis, showed higher clonality. Normal skin's resident alphabeta T cells are also sequenced in scalp samples. Mouse data revealed clearer TCR sharing than patient data did, a gap possibly tied to HLA.

To note about this clone: Its antigen is as yet unknown.

The sequencing template was cDNA reverse transcribed from extracted RNA. TCRdb's table, derived via immunoSEQ multiplex PCR, lists solely in-frame clones and lacks some. Of under 130,000 clones listed, 55% are singletons. Germline trimming cut 0 bases from V and 2 bases from J; bases unmatched to any gene: 9. The CDR3 is 17 amino acids. Germline V lookup: CDR1 KGHSH, CDR2 LQKENI. Both CD4+ and CD8+ T cells were separated by sorting PBMCs. This chain uses TRBV18 with TRBJ2-5; 7 bases are shared with TRBD2. Sequenced input: CD4+ T cells sorted from blood. The TCR sequence derives from a human donor in good health. In DNA, the CDR3 is TGTGCCAGCTCACCACCGGAGGTACGCGGGAGACAAGAGACCCAGTACTTC. Amino acid sequence: CASSPPEVRGRQETQYF.